This is a list of T cell receptor beta chains from one sample in a study of CD4 T cells in relation to SARS-CoV-2 and coronaviruses. These receptors lack a known antigen. Profiled with immunoSEQ multiplex PCR; TCRdb holds only in-frame clones, not every one. The repertoire has some 23,000 clones, 70% to 80% of them found once; the top ten carry roughly a fifth. The material sequenced was CD4+ T cells from PBMCs, cultured in vitro. The receptor source for this set is a human donor in good health. Each CDR3 is given with its conserved first and last residue. Fields, in order: V gene, clone size, J gene, D gene, CDR3 protein, CDR3 DNA. A D gene is named only where the DNA matches it firmly. The size of a clone is reported for some rows only, either as once, few or many, or as a class for expanded clones.

V gene: TRBV10-2
clone size: few
J gene: TRBJ2-2
D gene: NA
CDR3 protein: CASLGTPANTGELFF
CDR3 DNA: TGCGCCAGCCTGGGGACTCCCGCGAACACCGGGGAGCTGTTTTTT

V gene: TRBV5-1
clone size: NA
J gene: TRBJ1-2
D gene: NA
CDR3 protein: CASSSGLQGLMVDYGYTF
CDR3 DNA: TGCGCCAGCAGCTCCGGACTACAGGGTTTAATGGTCGACTATGGCTACACCTTC

V gene: TRBV6-2/TRBV6-3
clone size: NA
J gene: TRBJ1-4
D gene: NA
CDR3 protein: CASSTPTAANEKLFF
CDR3 DNA: TGTGCCAGCAGTACCCCGACAGCTGCTAATGAAAAACTGTTTTTT

V gene: TRBV9
clone size: NA
J gene: TRBJ1-3
D gene: TRBD1
CDR3 protein: CASSVDRGDTLTSGNTIYF
CDR3 DNA: TGTGCCAGCAGCGTAGACAGGGGCGATACTTTAACCTCTGGAAACACCATATATTTT

V gene: TRBV19
clone size: once
J gene: TRBJ1-4
D gene: NA
CDR3 protein: CASSSLPGKGPADEKLFF
CDR3 DNA: TGTGCCAGTAGTAGCTTACCTGGGAAGGGGCCGGCGGATGAAAAACTGTTTTTT

V gene: TRBV19
clone size: NA
J gene: TRBJ2-1
D gene: TRBD2
CDR3 protein: CASIDLAGPSNEQFF
CDR3 DNA: TGTGCCAGTATAGATCTAGCGGGACCTTCGAATGAGCAGTTCTTC

V gene: TRBV9
clone size: NA
J gene: TRBJ2-3
D gene: TRBD2
CDR3 protein: CASSVGSASGGRMTDTQYF
CDR3 DNA: TGTGCCAGCAGCGTAGGGTCGGCTAGCGGGGGGAGGATGACAGATACGCAGTATTTT

V gene: TRBV30
clone size: once
J gene: TRBJ2-1
D gene: NA
CDR3 protein: CAWSTGRFSSYNEQFF
CDR3 DNA: TGTGCCTGGAGTACCGGCCGTTTCAGCTCCTACAATGAGCAGTTCTTC

V gene: TRBV14
clone size: few
J gene: TRBJ1-2
D gene: TRBD1
CDR3 protein: CASSQARDRAYGYTF
CDR3 DNA: TGTGCCAGCAGCCAAGCCCGGGACAGGGCCTATGGCTACACCTTC

V gene: TRBV18
clone size: NA
J gene: TRBJ1-5
D gene: TRBD1
CDR3 protein: CASSRQGGGQPQHF
CDR3 DNA: TGTGCCAGCTCCCGACAGGGTGGAGGTCAGCCCCAGCATTTT

V gene: TRBV6-2/TRBV6-3
clone size: NA
J gene: TRBJ2-3
D gene: TRBD1
CDR3 protein: CASSYWDSRTDTQYF
CDR3 DNA: TGTGCCAGCAGTTACTGGGACAGCCGCACAGATACGCAGTATTTT

V gene: TRBV3-1/TRBV3-2
clone size: few
J gene: TRBJ1-6
D gene: NA
CDR3 protein: CASSTLRTLHF
CDR3 DNA: TGTGCCAGCAGCACCCTGCGGACCCTCCACTTT

V gene: TRBV7-2
clone size: NA
J gene: TRBJ2-4
D gene: NA
CDR3 protein: CAGPSWGEDKNIQYF
CDR3 DNA: TGTGCCGGACCGAGTTGGGGGGAGGACAAAAACATTCAGTACTTC

V gene: TRBV12-3/TRBV12-4
clone size: NA
J gene: TRBJ2-3
D gene: TRBD1
CDR3 protein: CASSRTGSDTQYF
CDR3 DNA: TGTGCCAGCAGCAGGACAGGGTCAGATACGCAGTATTTT

V gene: TRBV4-2
clone size: NA
J gene: TRBJ2-2
D gene: NA
CDR3 protein: CASSQGAANTGELFF
CDR3 DNA: TGTGCCAGCAGCCAAGGTGCAGCGAACACCGGGGAGCTGTTTTTT

V gene: TRBV19
clone size: NA
J gene: TRBJ2-2
D gene: TRBD2
CDR3 protein: CASRLAGVTGELFF
CDR3 DNA: TGTGCCAGTAGACTAGCGGGGGTGACCGGGGAGCTGTTTTTT

V gene: TRBV3-1/TRBV3-2
clone size: NA
J gene: TRBJ1-1
D gene: NA
CDR3 protein: CASSQDSGGATNTEAFF
CDR3 DNA: TGTGCCAGCAGCCAAGATTCGGGCGGTGCAACGAACACTGAAGCTTTCTTT

V gene: TRBV10-2
clone size: few
J gene: TRBJ1-1
D gene: NA
CDR3 protein: CASRVDTEAFF
CDR3 DNA: TGCGCCAGCAGGGTAGACACTGAAGCTTTCTTT

V gene: TRBV5-4
clone size: NA
J gene: TRBJ2-1
D gene: NA
CDR3 protein: CASSSGTYNEQFF
CDR3 DNA: TGTGCCAGCAGTAGCGGTACCTACAATGAGCAGTTCTTC

V gene: TRBV19
clone size: NA
J gene: TRBJ1-5
D gene: NA
CDR3 protein: CASSPGGAENQPQHF
CDR3 DNA: TGTGCCAGTAGCCCGGGGGGGGCAGAAAATCAGCCCCAGCATTTT

V gene: TRBV19
clone size: once
J gene: TRBJ1-1
D gene: NA
CDR3 protein: CASSDRGLSEAFF
CDR3 DNA: TGTGCCAGTAGCGACAGAGGATTGTCTGAAGCTTTCTTT

V gene: TRBV20-1
clone size: NA
J gene: TRBJ2-1
D gene: TRBD2
CDR3 protein: CSASSSLAGEFNEQFF
CDR3 DNA: TGCAGTGCTAGTTCGTCCCTAGCGGGAGAGTTCAATGAGCAGTTCTTC

V gene: TRBV10-1
clone size: NA
J gene: TRBJ2-7
D gene: NA
CDR3 protein: CASQTRTLYEQYF
CDR3 DNA: TGCGCCAGCCAGACCCGGACCCTCTACGAGCAGTACTTC

V gene: TRBV2
clone size: once
J gene: TRBJ1-1
D gene: NA
CDR3 protein: CASSPRPGVNTEAFF
CDR3 DNA: TGTGCCAGCAGTCCACGTCCAGGGGTGAACACTGAAGCTTTCTTT

V gene: TRBV5-8
clone size: NA
J gene: TRBJ1-1
D gene: TRBD1
CDR3 protein: CASSLGDSRRVAFF
CDR3 DNA: TGTGCCAGCAGCTTAGGGGACAGCAGGCGAGTCGCTTTCTTT

V gene: TRBV10-3
clone size: NA
J gene: TRBJ2-5
D gene: TRBD2
CDR3 protein: CAISPGLAGGQETQYF
CDR3 DNA: TGTGCCATCAGTCCGGGACTAGCGGGGGGCCAAGAGACCCAGTACTTC

V gene: TRBV7-8
clone size: NA
J gene: TRBJ1-2
D gene: TRBD1
CDR3 protein: CASSLRPRPESRQGARYGYTF
CDR3 DNA: TGTGCCAGCAGCTTACGGCCCCGGCCGGAGTCTCGACAGGGGGCTAGGTATGGCTACACCTTC